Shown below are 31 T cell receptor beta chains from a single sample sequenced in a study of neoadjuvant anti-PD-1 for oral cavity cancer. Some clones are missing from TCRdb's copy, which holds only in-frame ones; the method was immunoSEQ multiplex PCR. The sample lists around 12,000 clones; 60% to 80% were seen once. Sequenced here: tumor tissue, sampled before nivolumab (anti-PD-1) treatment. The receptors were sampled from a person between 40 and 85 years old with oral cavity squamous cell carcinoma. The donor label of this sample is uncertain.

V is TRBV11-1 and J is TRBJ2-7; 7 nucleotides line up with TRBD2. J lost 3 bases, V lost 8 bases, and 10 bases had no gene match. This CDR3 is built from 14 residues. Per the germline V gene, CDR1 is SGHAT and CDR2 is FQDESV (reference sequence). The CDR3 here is CASSPGGYSYEQYF. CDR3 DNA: TGTGCCAGCTCCCCCGGGGGGTATAGCTACGAGCAGTACTTC. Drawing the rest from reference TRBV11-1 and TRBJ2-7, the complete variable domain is EAEVAQSPRYKITEKSQAVAFWCDPISGHATLYWYRQILGQGPELLVQFQDESVVDDSQLPKDRFSAERLKGVDSTLKIQPAELGDSAMYLCASSPGGYSYEQYFGPGTRLTVT.

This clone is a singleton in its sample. CDR3 protein: CASRPTFTSAGTQYF. As DNA, the CDR3 is TGTGCCAGCAGGCCAACTTTTACTAGCGCGGGGACCCAGTACTTC. V usage is TRBV6-1 and J usage is TRBJ2-5, with TRBD2 matching over 7 bases. V was pared by 6 bases and J by 7 bases, with 14 bases of the junction left unmatched. CDR1 and CDR2 from the germline V gene are MNHNS and SASEGT. The CDR3 has 15 residues.

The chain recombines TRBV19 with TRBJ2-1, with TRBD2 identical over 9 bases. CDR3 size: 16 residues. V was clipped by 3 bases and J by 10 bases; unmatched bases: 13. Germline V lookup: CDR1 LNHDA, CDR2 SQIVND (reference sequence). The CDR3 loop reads CASSMGRGTSIIEQFF. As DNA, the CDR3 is TGTGCCAGTAGTATGGGGCGTGGGACTAGCATCATAGAGCAGTTCTTC.

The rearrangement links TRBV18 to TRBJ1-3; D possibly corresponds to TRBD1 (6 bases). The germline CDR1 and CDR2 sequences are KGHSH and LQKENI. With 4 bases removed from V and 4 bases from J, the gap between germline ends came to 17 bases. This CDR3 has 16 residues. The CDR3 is CASSLLGTIEGNTIYF. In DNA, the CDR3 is TGTGCCAGCTCACTACTCGGGACAATTGAGGGAAACACCATATATTTT.

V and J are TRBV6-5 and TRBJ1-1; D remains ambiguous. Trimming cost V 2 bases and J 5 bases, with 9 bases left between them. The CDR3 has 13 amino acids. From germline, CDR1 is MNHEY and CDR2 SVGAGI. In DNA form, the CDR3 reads TGTGCCAGCAGTTACGATTGGGGAACTGAAGCTTTCTTT. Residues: CASSYDWGTEAFF.

The CDR3 reads CASSPRGTGNNEQFF. In DNA, the CDR3 is TGTGCCAGCTCACCACGGGGGACAGGTAACAATGAGCAGTTCTTC. The rearrangement links TRBV18 to TRBJ2-1; 8 bases are a match to TRBD1. Germline assignment: CDR1 KGHSH and CDR2 LQKENI. V shed 1 base, J shed 5 bases, and the junction held 4 bases outside the gene matches. The CDR3 has 15 amino acids.

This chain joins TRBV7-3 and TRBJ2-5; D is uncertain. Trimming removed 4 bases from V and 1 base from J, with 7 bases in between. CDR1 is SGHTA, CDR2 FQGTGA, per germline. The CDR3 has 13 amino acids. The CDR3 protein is CASSSELQETQYF. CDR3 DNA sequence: TGTGCCAGCAGCTCCGAGCTCCAAGAGACCCAGTACTTC. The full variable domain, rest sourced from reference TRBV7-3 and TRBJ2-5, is GAGVSQTPSNKVTEKGKYVELRCDPISGHTALYWYRQSLGQGPEFLIYFQGTGAADDSGLPNDRFFAVRPEGSVSTLKIQRTERGDSAVYLCASSSELQETQYFGPGTRLLVL.

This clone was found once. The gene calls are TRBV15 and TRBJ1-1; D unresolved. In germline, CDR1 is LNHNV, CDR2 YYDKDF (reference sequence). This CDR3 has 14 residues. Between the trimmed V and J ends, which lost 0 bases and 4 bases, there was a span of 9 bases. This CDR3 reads CATSRDYKGTEAFF. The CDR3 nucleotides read TGTGCCACCAGCAGAGATTACAAGGGCACTGAAGCTTTCTTT. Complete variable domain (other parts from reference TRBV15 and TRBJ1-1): DAMVIQNPRYQVTQFGKPVTLSCSQTLNHNVMYWYQQKSSQAPKLLFHYYDKDFNNEADTPDNFQSRRPNTSFCFLDIRSPGLGDTAMYLCATSRDYKGTEAFFGQGTRLTVV.

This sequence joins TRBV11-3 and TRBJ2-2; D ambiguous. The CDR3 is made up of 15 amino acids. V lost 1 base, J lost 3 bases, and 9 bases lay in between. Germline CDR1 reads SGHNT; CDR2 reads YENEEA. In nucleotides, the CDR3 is TGTGCCAGCAGCTTAGTCATTGGGGACACCGGGGAGCTGTTTTTT. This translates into CASSLVIGDTGELFF. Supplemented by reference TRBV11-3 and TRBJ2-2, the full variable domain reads EAGVVQSPRYKIIEKKQPVAFWCNPISGHNTLYWYLQNLGQGPELLIRYENEEAVDDSQLPKDRFSAERLKGVDSTLKIQPAELGDSAVYLCASSLVIGDTGELFFGEGSRLTVL.

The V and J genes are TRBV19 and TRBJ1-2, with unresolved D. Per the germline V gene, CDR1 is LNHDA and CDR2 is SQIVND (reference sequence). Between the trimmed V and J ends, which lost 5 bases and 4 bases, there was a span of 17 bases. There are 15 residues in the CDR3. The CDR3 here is CASSPQGISRYGYTF. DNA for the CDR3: TGTGCCAGTAGTCCCCAAGGAATCAGTCGCTATGGCTACACCTTC.

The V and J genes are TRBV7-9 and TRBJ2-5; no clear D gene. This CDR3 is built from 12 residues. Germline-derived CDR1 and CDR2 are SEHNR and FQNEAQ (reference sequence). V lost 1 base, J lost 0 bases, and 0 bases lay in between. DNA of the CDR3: TGTGCCAGCAGCTTAGACCAAGAGACCCAGTACTTC. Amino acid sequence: CASSLDQETQYF.

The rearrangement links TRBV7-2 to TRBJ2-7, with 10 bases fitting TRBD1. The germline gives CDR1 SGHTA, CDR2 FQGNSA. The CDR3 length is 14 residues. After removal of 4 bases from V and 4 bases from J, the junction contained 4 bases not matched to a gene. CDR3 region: CASSSGQGRYEQYF. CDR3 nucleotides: TGTGCCAGCAGCTCGGGACAGGGGAGATACGAGCAGTACTTC. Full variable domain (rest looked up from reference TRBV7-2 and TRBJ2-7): GAGVSQSPSNKVTEKGKDVELRCDPISGHTALYWYRQSLGQGLEFLIYFQGNSAPDKSGLPSDRFSAERTGGSVSTLTIQRTQQEDSAVYLCASSSGQGRYEQYFGPGTRLTVT.

CDR3 nucleotide sequence: TGTGCCAGCAGCTTACAGGGGTTTGGGCAAGAGACCCAGTACTTC. Its translation is CASSLQGFGQETQYF. The chain couples TRBV7-7 to TRBJ2-5; a possible D gene is TRBD1 (6 bases). This CDR3 contains 15 residues. Trimming took off 2 bases at V and 2 bases at J, with 12 bases between the two ends. Germline values: CDR1 SSHAT, CDR2 FNYEAQ (reference sequence).

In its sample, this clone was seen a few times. The CDR3 region is CASSLIDTGELFF. The CDR3 DNA sequence: TGTGCCAGCAGCTTGATAGATACCGGGGAGCTGTTTTTT. This chain joins TRBV5-4 and TRBJ2-2; D unresolved. Deletions cut 1 base from V and 5 bases from J, with 6 bases between. Germline values: CDR1 SGHNT, CDR2 YYREEE (reference sequence). The CDR3 spans 13 residues.

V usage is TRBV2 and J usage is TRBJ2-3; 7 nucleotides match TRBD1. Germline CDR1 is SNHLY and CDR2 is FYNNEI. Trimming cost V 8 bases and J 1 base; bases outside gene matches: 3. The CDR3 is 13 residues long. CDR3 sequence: CASHRGGTDTQYF. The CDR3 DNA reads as TGTGCCAGCCACAGGGGCGGCACAGATACGCAGTATTTT.

The DNA for the CDR3 is TGTGCCAGCAGCGTCTCGTGGACGGATGCTCAGCCCCAGCATTTT. Translated: CASSVSWTDAQPQHF. The chain couples TRBV7-7 to TRBJ1-5; unclear D gene. Trimming removed 5 bases at V and 6 bases at J, with 17 bases between. The germline gives CDR1 SSHAT, CDR2 FNYEAQ (reference sequence). CDR3 size: 15 residues.

Here the CDR3 reads CASSLNSGDTQYF. In DNA, the CDR3 is TGTGCCAGCAGCTTAAATAGCGGCGATACGCAGTATTTT. The V call is TRBV5-5, the J call TRBJ2-3; possible D gene TRBD2, 6 bases. The length of the CDR3 is 13 residues. Trimming took 2 bases from V and 6 from J, leaving 10 bases between them. Germline values: CDR1 SGHKS, CDR2 YYEKEE (reference sequence).

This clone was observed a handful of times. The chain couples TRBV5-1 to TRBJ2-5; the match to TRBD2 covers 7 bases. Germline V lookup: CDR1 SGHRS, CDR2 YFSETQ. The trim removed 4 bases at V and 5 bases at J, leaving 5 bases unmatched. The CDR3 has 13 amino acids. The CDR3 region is CASSRGSRETQYF. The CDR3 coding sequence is TGCGCCAGCAGCCGCGGGAGTCGGGAGACCCAGTACTTC.

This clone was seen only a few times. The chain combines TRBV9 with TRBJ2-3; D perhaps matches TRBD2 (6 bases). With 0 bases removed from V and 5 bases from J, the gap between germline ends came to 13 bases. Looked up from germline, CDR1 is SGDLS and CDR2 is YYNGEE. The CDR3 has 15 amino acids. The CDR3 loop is CASSVASQGGDTQYF. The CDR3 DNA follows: TGTGCCAGCAGCGTAGCTAGCCAGGGAGGAGATACGCAGTATTTT. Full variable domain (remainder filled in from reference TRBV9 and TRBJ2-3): DSGVTQTPKHLITATGQRVTLRCSPRSGDLSVYWYQQSLDQGLQFLIQYYNGEERAKGNILERFSAQQFPDLHSELNLSSLELGDSALYFCASSVASQGGDTQYFGPGTRLTVL.

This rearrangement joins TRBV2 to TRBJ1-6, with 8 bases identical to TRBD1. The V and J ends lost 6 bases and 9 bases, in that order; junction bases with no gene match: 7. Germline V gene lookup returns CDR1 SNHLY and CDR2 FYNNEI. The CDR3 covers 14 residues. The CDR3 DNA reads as TGTGCCAGCAGGGTCGACAGGGGATTTTCACCCCTCCACTTT. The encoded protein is CASRVDRGFSPLHF.

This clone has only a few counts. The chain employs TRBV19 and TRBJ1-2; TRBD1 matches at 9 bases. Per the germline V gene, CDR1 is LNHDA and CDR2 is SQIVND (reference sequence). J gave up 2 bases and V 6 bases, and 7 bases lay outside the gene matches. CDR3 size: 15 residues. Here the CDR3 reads CASREVQGANYGYTF. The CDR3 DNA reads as TGTGCCAGTAGAGAAGTACAGGGGGCCAACTATGGCTACACCTTC.

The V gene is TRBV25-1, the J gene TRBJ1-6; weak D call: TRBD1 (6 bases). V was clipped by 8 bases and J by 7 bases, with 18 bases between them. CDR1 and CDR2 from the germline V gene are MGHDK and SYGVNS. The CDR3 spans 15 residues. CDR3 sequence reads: CASSNSRGLNSPLHF. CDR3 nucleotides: TGTGCCAGCTCAAACTCCAGGGGATTAAATTCACCCCTCCACTTT.

The CDR3 DNA sequence: TGTGCCAGCAGCTTACGGGGGAGTCAGCCCCAGCATTTT. This sequence encodes CASSLRGSQPQHF. The chain is built from TRBV11-2 and TRBJ1-5; D is perhaps TRBD1 (5 bases). This CDR3 is 13 amino acids long. The V end was cut by 2 bases, the J end by 6 bases, with 8 bases between. Germline V gene sequence: CDR1 SGHAT, CDR2 FQNNGV. The full variable domain, with the rest looked up from reference TRBV11-2 and TRBJ1-5, is EAGVAQSPRYKIIEKRQSVAFWCNPISGHATLYWYQQILGQGPKLLIQFQNNGVVDDSQLPKDRFSAERLKGVDSTLKIQPAKLEDSAVYLCASSLRGSQPQHFGDGTRLSIL.

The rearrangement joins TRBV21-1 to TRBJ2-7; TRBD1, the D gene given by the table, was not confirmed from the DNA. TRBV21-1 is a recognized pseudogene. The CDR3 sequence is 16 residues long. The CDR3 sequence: CASSKATGSLGYEQYF. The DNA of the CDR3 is TGTGCCAGCAGCAAAGCGACAGGGAGTTTAGGCTACGAGCAGTACTTC.

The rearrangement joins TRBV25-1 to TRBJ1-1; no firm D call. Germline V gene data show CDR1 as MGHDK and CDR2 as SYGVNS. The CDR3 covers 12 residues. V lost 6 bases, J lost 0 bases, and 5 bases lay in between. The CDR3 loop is CASRIMNTEAFF. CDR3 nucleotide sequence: TGTGCCAGCAGAATCATGAACACTGAAGCTTTCTTT.

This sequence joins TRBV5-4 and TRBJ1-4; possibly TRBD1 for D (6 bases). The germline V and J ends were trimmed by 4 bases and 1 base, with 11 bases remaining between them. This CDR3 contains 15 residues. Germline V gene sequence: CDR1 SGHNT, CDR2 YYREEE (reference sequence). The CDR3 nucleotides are TGTGCCAGCAGCACGAAACAGGGAACTAATGAAAAACTGTTTTTT. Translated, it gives CASSTKQGTNEKLFF.

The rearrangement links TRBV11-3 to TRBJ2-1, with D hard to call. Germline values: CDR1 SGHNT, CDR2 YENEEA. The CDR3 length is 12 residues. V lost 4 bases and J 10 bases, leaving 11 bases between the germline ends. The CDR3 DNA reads TGTGCCAGCAGCTCCCGATCTGACGAGCAGTTCTTC. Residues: CASSSRSDEQFF.

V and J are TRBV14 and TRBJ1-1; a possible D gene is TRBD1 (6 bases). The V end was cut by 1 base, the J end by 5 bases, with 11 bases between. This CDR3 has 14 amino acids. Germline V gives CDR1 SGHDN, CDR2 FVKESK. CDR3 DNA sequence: TGTGCCAGCAGCCAAGTTAGAGGGGGAACTGAAGCTTTCTTT. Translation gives CASSQVRGGTEAFF.

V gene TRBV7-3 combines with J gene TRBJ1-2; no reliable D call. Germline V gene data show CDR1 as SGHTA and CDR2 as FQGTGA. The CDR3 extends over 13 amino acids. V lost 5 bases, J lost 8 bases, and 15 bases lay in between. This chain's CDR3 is CASSPTGRVGYTF. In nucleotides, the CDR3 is TGTGCCAGCAGCCCGACGGGGAGGGTGGGCTACACCTTC.

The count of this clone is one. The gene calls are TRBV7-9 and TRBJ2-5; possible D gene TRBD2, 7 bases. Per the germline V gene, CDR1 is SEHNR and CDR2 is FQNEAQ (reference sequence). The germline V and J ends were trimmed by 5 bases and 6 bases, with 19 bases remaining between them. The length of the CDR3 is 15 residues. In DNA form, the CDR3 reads TGTGCCAGCAGCCCGTACCACGGGGGGCAACAGACCCAGTACTTC. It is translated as CASSPYHGGQQTQYF.

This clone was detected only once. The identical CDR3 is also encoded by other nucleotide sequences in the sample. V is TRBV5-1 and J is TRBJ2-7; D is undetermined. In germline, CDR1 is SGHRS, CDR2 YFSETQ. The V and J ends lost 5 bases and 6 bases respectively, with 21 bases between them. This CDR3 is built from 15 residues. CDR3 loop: CASSPPPMGLGEQYF. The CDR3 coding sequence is TGCGCCAGCAGTCCCCCCCCCATGGGCCTCGGCGAGCAGTACTTC.